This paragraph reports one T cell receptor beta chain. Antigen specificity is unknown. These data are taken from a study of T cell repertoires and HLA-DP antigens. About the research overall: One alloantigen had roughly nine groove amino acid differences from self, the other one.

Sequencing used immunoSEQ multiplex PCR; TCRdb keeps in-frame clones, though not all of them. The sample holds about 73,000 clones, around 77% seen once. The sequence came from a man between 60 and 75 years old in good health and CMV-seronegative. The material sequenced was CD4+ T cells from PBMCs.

CDR3 protein: CASSLDPSSTEAFF. CDR3 bases: TGTGCCAGCAGCTTAGACCCTTCTAGCACTGAAGCTTTCTTT. The chain carries TRBV11-3 and TRBJ1-1; the D is unclear. CDR3 length: 14 amino acids. Germline CDR1 reads SGHNT; CDR2 reads YENEEA. V lost 0 bases to trimming and J lost 4 bases, with 9 bases between them.